This T cell receptor beta chain is from a study of cytomegalovirus exposure and HLA in healthy donors (dated 2017 in TCRdb). Some background on the complete study: According to a later analysis, one platform produced both the roughly 120 validation repertoires and the roughly 660 repertoires of the first cohort. The aim of the study was to test whether cataloging public T cell receptors could identify signatures of past pathogen exposure. A separate validation cohort of roughly 130 different subjects was used in addition to the 666-subject first cohort. High-throughput TCR immunosequencing, statistical association of individual TCRs with disease status, and machine learning were combined to predict cytomegalovirus infection status. Results and caveats for the whole study, not just this receptor: A few of the identified cytomegalovirus-associated TCR beta chains were confirmed in vitro to be specific for cytomegalovirus antigens. Across donors, most TCR sequences were observed very rarely, whereas some public TCRs were present in many individuals. A total of about 150 TCR beta chains were listed by the study as associated with cytomegalovirus. According to the authors, the approach could potentially be generalized to other disease states and immunological phenotypes. All 120 or so repertoires were used to score co-occurrence in the validation cohort in a later analysis, because that analysis had no HLA typing for the cohort. A later analysis found that TCRs clustered in the first cohort also tended to co-occur in the 110 or so validation repertoires, with approximately 95% of cluster scores above 0. The classifier was reported to diagnose cytomegalovirus status with high specificity and sensitivity in both the original cohort and the validation cohort.

Libraries came from the immunoSEQ multiplex PCR assay. In the original analysis: A statistical classification framework was built to diagnose cytomegalovirus status from the catalog of TCR beta chain sequences. TCRdb obtained this table from immuneACCESS and retained in-frame rearrangements with V and J assigned. These tables miss some clones; where compared with another copy, unresolved V genes account for less than half of the shortfall, and the remainder is unexplained. The D gene and trimming were derived from the DNA, and the V and J assignments and clone size from that table. For this sample the table gives over 200,000 clones, of which approximately 86% were detected only once. Jointly, the top ten make up 2.9% of the sample. Spanning cysteine to phenylalanine, the CDR3 consists of 14 amino acids. Here the CDR3 DNA is all that survives: 42 bases in frame from base 1. The germline V gene supplies CDR1 SGHRS and CDR2 YFSETQ. Germline trimming amounts to 4 bases on V and 3 bases on J, with 4 as the count of junction bases outside the gene matches.

Separate from the approximately 670-subject first cohort, the validation cohort of roughly 120 subjects was the group to which the donors belonged. As to this clone: Its antigen remains unidentified. Qualities for individual bases were not recorded, and no much larger clone is one base off.

This sequence originates from a young woman in good health and CMV-seronegative. The rearranged chain carries TRBV5-1 and TRBJ1-2; 9 bases in between match TRBD1. Sequencing was carried out using PBMCs. The CDR3 amino acid sequence is: CASSPGTGYYGYTF. The nucleotide sequence reads TGCGCCAGCAGCCCCGGGACAGGGTACTATGGCTACACCTTC.